The clone carrying this TCR beta chain was seen more than once but under ten times. Its antigen is unidentified. Donors uniformly comprised healthy Caucasians. The data are from a study of identical twins. Study-wide findings and caveats: Diverse VJ usage suggested most zero-insertion clonotypes were not invariant T cells.

After template switching added a universal primer site, the resulting cDNA carried unique molecular identifiers. A single record per CDR3 protein comes from TCRdb applying MiXCR to the 5' RACE reads. The sample has some 460,000 distinct CDR3 sequences, 12% to 15% seen once. Trimming left V 0 bases short and J 6 bases short, with 10 bases between. The CDR3 is 13 residues long. Germline assignment: CDR1 SGHRS and CDR2 YFSETQ. This same sample was also taken into another study, of yellow fever vaccine responses in identical twins.

Sequenced material: CD4+ T cells sorted from blood. This clonotype originated in a woman aged 18-29 years in good health. The chain links TRBV5-1 to TRBJ2-7; tentative D call: TRBD2 (5 bases). CDR3 in DNA: TGCGCCAGCAGCTTGGGAGAGGGATCCGAGCAGTACTTC. Translating it yields CASSLGEGSEQYF.